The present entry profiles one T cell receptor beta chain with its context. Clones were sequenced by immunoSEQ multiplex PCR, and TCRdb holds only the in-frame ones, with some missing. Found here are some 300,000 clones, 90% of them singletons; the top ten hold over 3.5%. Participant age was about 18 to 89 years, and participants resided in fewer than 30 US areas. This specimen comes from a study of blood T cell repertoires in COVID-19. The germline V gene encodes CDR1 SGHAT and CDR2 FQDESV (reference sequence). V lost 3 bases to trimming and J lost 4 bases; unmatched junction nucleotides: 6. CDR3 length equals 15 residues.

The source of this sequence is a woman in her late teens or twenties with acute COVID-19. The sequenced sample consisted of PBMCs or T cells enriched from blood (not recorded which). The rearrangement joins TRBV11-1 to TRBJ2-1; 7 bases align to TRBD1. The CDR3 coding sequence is TGTGCCAGCAGCTTTGAAACAGGGGTATACAATGAGCAGTTCTTC. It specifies CASSFETGVYNEQFF.